The entry below describes one T cell receptor beta chain. This record belongs to a study of early T cells in non-severe SARS-CoV-2 infection. The CDR3 spans 14 residues. CDR1 is DFQATT, CDR2 SNEGSKA, per germline (reference sequence). The V and J ends lost 5 bases and 1 base, in that order; junction bases with no gene match: 5. TCRdb re-called the 5' RACE reads through MiXCR, storing one row per CDR3 protein. The top ten clones hold 4% to 5% of a sample with 60,000 to 70,000 distinct CDR3 sequences, less than 5% of them seen once. Sequenced material: whole blood. The TCR originated in an adult who was a healthcare worker with PCR-confirmed SARS-CoV-2 infection or an uninfected control (not recorded which). The chain has TRBV20-1 and TRBJ2-3, with TRBD2 identical over 8 bases. Here the CDR3 reads CSAQSGGGTDTQYF. The CDR3 DNA reads as TGCAGTGCTCAAAGCGGGGGAGGCACAGATACGCAGTATTTT.